Sequencing of this T cell receptor (beta chain) was carried out in a study of T cell responses to AZD1222 COVID-19 vaccine. Across the whole study: Recipients boosted at about 4 weeks or about 12 weeks are pooled. Notes on the study in general: A reported finding is that nearly half of spike-specific TCRs target unmutated variant regions.

This clone was seen a single time. Antigen specificity is unknown. Using immunoSEQ multiplex PCR, the repertoire was profiled, and TCRdb retains in-frame clones only, with some absent. The repertoire includes approximately 120,000 clones, 87% of them detected once, and approximately 5.2% sits in the top ten. The TCR originated in an adult in good health. Sequencing used peripheral blood, obtained on day 0 of AZD1222 vaccination.

CDR3 bases: TGCGCCAGCTATTCCGGGACAGGGGGCATAGATACGCAGTATTTT. Translated, it gives CASYSGTGGIDTQYF. The V call is TRBV5-1, the J call TRBJ2-3, with TRBD1 matching 12 bases. The CDR3 is 15 residues long. V shed 7 bases, J shed 5 bases, and the junction held 8 bases outside the gene matches. The germline gives CDR1 SGHRS, CDR2 YFSETQ.